This TCR beta chain was identified during a study of cytomegalovirus exposure and HLA in healthy donors. V was trimmed by 4 bases and J by 2 bases, leaving 12 bases between them. The CDR3 is 14 residues long. Germline-derived CDR1 and CDR2 are SGHDT and YYEEEE. Healthy people donating bone marrow made up the donors. The PCR had 60 Vbeta and 13 Jbeta primers. Libraries were prepared by immunoSEQ multiplex PCR; TCRdb keeps only in-frame clonotypes and omits some of them. The data contain about 170,000 clones, roughly 80% of them singletons. The origin of this receptor is a woman in her 50s in good health and CMV-seropositive. Sequencing input: PBMCs. The chain employs TRBV5-6 and TRBJ2-5, with TRBD1 as a possible D gene (5 bases). The CDR3 here is CASSPWGLQETQYF. As DNA, the CDR3 is TGTGCCAGCAGCCCCTGGGGCCTTCAAGAGACCCAGTACTTC.